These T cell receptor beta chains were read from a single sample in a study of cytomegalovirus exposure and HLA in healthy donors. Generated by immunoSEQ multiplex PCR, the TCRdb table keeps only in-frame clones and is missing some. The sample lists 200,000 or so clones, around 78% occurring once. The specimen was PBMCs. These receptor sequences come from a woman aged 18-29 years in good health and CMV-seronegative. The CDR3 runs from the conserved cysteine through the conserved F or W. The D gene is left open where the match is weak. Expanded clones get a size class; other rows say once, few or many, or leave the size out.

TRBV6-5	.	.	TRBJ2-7	TGTGCCACCTACCGGAAGGGGGCGGGGGAGCAGTACTTC	CATYRKGAGEQYF
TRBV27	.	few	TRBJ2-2	TGTGCCAGCAGTTTATCAGGGTCCGGGGAGCTGTTTTTT	CASSLSGSGELFF
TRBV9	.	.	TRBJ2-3	TGTGCCAGCAGCGTAGGTTCAGGGGCGAGGGCAGATACGCAGTATTTT	CASSVGSGARADTQYF
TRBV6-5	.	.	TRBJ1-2	TGTGCCAGCAGTTACTCAGGGAGTACTAACTATGGCTACACCTTC	CASSYSGSTNYGYTF
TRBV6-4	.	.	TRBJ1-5	TGTGCCAGCAGTGACTCAGGCGGCAATCAGCCCCAGCATTTT	CASSDSGGNQPQHF
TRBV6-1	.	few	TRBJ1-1	TGTGCCAGCAGTCAAAAGGAGGATTTCCTTGAAGCTTTCTTT	CASSQKEDFLEAFF
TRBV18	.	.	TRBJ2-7	TGTGCCAGCTCACCAGGGGTCCAGTACGAGCAGTACTTC	CASSPGVQYEQYF
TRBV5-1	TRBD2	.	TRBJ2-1	TGCGCCAGCAGCTTCCTCGGGGGGTCCTACAATGAGCAGTTCTTC	CASSFLGGSYNEQFF
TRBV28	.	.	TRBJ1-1	TGTGCCAGCAGTAGTCGACAGGTGAACACTGAAGCTTTCTTT	CASSSRQVNTEAFF
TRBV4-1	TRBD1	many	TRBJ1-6	TGCGCCAGCAGCCCCTGGGGACAGGGGAATTCACCCCTCCACTTT	CASSPWGQGNSPLHF
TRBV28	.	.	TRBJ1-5	TGTGCCAGCAGTCCCGGGTTCAATGGCAATCAGCCCCAGCATTTT	CASSPGFNGNQPQHF
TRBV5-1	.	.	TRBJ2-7	TGCGCCAGCAGCAGGGACCTCTCCTACGAGCAGTACTTC	CASSRDLSYEQYF
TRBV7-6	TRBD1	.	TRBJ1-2	TGTGCCAGCAGCTTAGATGACTCCGAGGGGGCTTATGGCTACACCTTC	CASSLDDSEGAYGYTF
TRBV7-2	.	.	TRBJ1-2	TGTGCCAGCAGCGGGAACGGGTTAGCTAACTATGGCTACACCTTC	CASSGNGLANYGYTF
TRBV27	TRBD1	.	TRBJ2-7	TGTGCCAGCAGTGACCCGGGACAGGGCACCTACGAGCAGTACTTC	CASSDPGQGTYEQYF
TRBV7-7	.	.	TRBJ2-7	TGTGCCAGCAGCCCCGGGTCGGACGGCTACGAGCAGTACTTC	CASSPGSDGYEQYF
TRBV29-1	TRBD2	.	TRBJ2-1	TGCAGCGCCCTGAAAAGAGCTAGCGGGAGGGCGGGCAATGAGCAGTTCTTC	CSALKRASGRAGNEQFF
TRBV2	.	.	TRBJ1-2	TGTGCCAGCAGTGAACAGATTAACTATGGCTACACCTTC	CASSEQINYGYTF
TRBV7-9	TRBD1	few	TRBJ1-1	TGTGCCAGCAGCCGACAGGGAGGGGCTGAAGCTTTCTTT	CASSRQGGAEAFF
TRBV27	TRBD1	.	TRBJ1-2	TGTGCCAGCAGAAGACAGGGGATAGGGTATGGCTACACCTTC	CASRRQGIGYGYTF
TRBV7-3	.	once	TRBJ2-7	TGTGCCAGCAGCACCTGGCCTCGCGAGCAGTACTTC	CASSTWPREQYF
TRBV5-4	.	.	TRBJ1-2	TGTGCCAGCAGCTTGGAGGGCAGATACTATGGCTACACCTTC	CASSLEGRYYGYTF
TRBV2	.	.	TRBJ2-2	TGTGCCAGCATAGACGGGCCCAACACCGGGGAGCTGTTTTTT	CASIDGPNTGELFF
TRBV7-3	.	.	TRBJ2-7	TGTGCCAGCAGCTCGAATCCCATGTACGAGCAGTACTTC	CASSSNPMYEQYF
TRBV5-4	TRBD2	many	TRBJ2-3	TGTGCCAGCAGCTTGGACGTAGCGGGGCAGTATTTT	CASSLDVAGQYF
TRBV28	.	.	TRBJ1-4	TGTGCCAGCAGGCGTGTAGCAACTAATGAAAAACTGTTTTTT	CASRRVATNEKLFF
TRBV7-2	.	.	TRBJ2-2	TGTGCCAGCAGCTTATACGGGGAGCTGTTTTTT	CASSLYGELFF
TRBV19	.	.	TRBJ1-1	TGTGCCAGTAGTATTCGGCAGATGAACACTGAAGCTTTCTTT	CASSIRQMNTEAFF
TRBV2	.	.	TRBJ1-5	TGTGCCAGCAGCTGGGACAAAATTAGCAATCAGCCCCAGCATTTT	CASSWDKISNQPQHF
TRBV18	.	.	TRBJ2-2	TGTGCCAGCTCACCCCTGGGGATGCAGGGGCGCACCGGGGAGCTGTTTTTT	CASSPLGMQGRTGELFF
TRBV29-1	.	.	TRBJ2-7	TGCAGCGTTCTTGCAGGCACTACCTACGAGCAGTACTTC	CSVLAGTTYEQYF
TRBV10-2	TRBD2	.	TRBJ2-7	TGCGCCAGCAGTGGAGGGCGGGAGGTGGGAGTCTACGAGCAGTACTTC	CASSGGREVGVYEQYF
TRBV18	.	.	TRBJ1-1	TGTGCCAGCTCACCGGTCGTGAACACTGAAGCTTTCTTT	CASSPVVNTEAFF
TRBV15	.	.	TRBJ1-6	TGTGCCACCAGCAGAGTAGATAATTCACCCCTCCACTTT	CATSRVDNSPLHF
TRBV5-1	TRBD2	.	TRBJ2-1	TGCGCCAGCAGCGTTGGCCTAGCGGGGGGGAGCTCCTACAATGAGCAGTTCTTC	CASSVGLAGGSSYNEQFF
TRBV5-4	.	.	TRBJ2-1	TGTGCCAGCAGCTTTCAGGGTATCGATGAGCAGTTCTTC	CASSFQGIDEQFF
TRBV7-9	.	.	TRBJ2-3	TGTGCCAGCAGCTTAGCACAGGCCCGGGGAGATACGCAGTATTTT	CASSLAQARGDTQYF
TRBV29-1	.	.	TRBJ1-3	TGCAGCGTTGAGACGGGGGCCTCTGGAAACACCATATATTTT	CSVETGASGNTIYF
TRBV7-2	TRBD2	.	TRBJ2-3	TGTGCCAGCAGCTTCCCCTACGCTAGCGGGAGGGTAGATACGCAGTATTTT	CASSFPYASGRVDTQYF
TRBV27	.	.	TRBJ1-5	TGTGCCAGCAGTATTCGACAGGCCCCGAATCAGCCCCAGCATTTT	CASSIRQAPNQPQHF
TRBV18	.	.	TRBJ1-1	TGTGCCAGCTCACCGTTCGGCAGGGCGAACACTGAAGCTTTCTTT	CASSPFGRANTEAFF